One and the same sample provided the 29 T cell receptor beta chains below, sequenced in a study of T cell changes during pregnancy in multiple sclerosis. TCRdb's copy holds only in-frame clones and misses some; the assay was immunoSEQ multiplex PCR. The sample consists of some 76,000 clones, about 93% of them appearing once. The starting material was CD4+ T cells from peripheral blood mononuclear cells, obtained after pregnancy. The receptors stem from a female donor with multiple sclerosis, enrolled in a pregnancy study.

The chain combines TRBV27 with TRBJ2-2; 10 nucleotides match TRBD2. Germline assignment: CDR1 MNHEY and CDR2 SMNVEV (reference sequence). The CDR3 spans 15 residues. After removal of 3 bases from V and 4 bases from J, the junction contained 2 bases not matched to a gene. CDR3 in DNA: TGTGCCAGCAGTTTGCTAGCGGGGGTCACCGGGGAGCTGTTTTTT. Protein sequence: CASSLLAGVTGELFF.

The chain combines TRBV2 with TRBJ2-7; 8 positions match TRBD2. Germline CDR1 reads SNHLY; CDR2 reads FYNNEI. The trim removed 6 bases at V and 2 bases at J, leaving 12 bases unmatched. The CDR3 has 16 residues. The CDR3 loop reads CASSHRFTSGTYEQYF. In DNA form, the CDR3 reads TGTGCCAGCAGCCACCGCTTTACTAGCGGAACCTACGAGCAGTACTTC.

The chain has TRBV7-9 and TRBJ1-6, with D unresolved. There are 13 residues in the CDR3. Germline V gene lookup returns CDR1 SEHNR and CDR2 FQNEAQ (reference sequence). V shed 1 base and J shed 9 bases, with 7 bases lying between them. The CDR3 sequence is CASSLEGSSPLHF. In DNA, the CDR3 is TGTGCCAGCAGCTTAGAAGGGAGTTCACCCCTCCACTTT.

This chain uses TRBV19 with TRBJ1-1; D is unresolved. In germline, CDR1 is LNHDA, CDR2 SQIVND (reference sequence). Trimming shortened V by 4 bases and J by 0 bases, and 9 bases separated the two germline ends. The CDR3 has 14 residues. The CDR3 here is CASSSPGLNTEAFF. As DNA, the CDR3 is TGTGCCAGTAGTAGCCCAGGATTGAACACTGAAGCTTTCTTT. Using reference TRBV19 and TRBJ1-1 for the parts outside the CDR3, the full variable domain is DGGITQSPKYLFRKEGQNVTLSCEQNLNHDAMYWYRQDPGQGLRLIYYSQIVNDFQKGDIAEGYSVSREKKESFPLTVTSAQKNPTAFYLCASSSPGLNTEAFFGQGTRLTVV.

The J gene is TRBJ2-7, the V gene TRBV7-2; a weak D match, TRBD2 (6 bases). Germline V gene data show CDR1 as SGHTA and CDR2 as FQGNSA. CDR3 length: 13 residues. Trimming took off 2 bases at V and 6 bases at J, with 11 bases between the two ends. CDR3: CASSLSWRAEQYF. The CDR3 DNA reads TGTGCCAGCAGCTTAAGTTGGAGGGCCGAGCAGTACTTC.

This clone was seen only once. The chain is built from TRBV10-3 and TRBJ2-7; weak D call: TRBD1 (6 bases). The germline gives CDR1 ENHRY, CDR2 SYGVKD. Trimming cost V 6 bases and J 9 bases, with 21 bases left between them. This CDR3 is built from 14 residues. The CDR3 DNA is TGTGCCATCAGAGCGGACAGCTATCAAAATGGGCAGTACTTC. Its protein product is CAIRADSYQNGQYF.

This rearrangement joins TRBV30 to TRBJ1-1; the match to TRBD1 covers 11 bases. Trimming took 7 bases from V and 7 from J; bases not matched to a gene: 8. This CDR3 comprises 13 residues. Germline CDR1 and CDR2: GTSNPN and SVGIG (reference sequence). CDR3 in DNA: TGTGCCTCCCAGGGGACAGGGGGTTTTGAAGCTTTCTTT. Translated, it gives CASQGTGGFEAFF.

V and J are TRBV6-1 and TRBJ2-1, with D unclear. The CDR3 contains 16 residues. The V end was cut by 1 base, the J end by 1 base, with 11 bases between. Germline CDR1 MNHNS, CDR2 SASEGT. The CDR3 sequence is CASSEELALSYNEQFF. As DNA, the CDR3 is TGTGCCAGCAGTGAAGAATTGGCCCTTTCCTACAATGAGCAGTTCTTC.

CDR3 protein: CASRETGRDTEAFF. As DNA, the CDR3 is TGTGCCAGCAGGGAGACAGGGCGAGACACTGAAGCTTTCTTT. The chain has TRBV6-4 and TRBJ1-1; TRBD1 aligns across 7 bases. V shed 6 bases and J 3 bases; nucleotides not matched to a gene: 7. Germline lookup yields CDR1 MRHNA and CDR2 SNTAGT. The length of the CDR3 is 14 residues.

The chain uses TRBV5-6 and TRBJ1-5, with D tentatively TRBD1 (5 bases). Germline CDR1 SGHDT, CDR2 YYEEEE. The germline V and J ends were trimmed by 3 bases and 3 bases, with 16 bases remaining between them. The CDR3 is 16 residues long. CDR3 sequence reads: CASSWGGQGNNQPQHF. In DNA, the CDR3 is TGTGCCAGCAGCTGGGGAGGGCAGGGAAACAATCAGCCCCAGCATTTT.

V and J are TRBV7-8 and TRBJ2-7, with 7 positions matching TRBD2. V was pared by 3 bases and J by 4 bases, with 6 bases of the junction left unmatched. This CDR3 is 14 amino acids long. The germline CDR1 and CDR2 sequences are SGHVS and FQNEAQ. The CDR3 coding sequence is TGTGCCAGCAGCTTGAGCGGCGGGAGATACGAGCAGTACTTC. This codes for CASSLSGGRYEQYF.

Here the CDR3 DNA reads TGTGCCTGGACCACAGCAGGGGGCGTCGGGGAAAAACTGTTTTTT. It encodes CAWTTAGGVGEKLFF. The rearrangement joins TRBV30 to TRBJ1-4; TRBD1 agrees at 8 bases. Germline CDR1 is GTSNPN and CDR2 is SVGIG (reference sequence). J lost 8 bases, V lost 4 bases, and 12 bases had no gene match. The CDR3 extends over 15 amino acids.

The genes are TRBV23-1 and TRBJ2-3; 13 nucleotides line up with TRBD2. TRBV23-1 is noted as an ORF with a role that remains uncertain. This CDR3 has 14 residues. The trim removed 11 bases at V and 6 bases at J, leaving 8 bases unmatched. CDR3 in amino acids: CAYGLAGAGDTQYF. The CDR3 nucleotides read TGCGCCTATGGACTAGCGGGAGCAGGGGATACGCAGTATTTT.

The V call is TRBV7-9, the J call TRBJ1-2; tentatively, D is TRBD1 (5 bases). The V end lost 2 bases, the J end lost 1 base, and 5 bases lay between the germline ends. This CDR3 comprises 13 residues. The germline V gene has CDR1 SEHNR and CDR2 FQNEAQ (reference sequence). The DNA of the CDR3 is TGTGCCAGCAGCTTACAGGGTAACTATGGCTACACCTTC. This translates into CASSLQGNYGYTF.

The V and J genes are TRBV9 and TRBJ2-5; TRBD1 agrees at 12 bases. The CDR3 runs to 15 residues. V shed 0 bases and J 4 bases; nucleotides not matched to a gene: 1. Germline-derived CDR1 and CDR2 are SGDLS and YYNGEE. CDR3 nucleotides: TGTGCCAGCAGCGTAGGGGACAGGGGGCCAGAGACCCAGTACTTC. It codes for CASSVGDRGPETQYF.

In DNA form, the CDR3 reads TGTGCCAGCAGCTTAGGGCCGCCAGGCTCTGGAAACACCATATATTTT. This sequence encodes CASSLGPPGSGNTIYF. The genes are TRBV7-2 and TRBJ1-3; D is ambiguous. Trimming stripped 1 base from V and 0 bases from J, with 10 bases between. CDR1 is SGHTA and CDR2 is FQGNSA in the germline V gene. The CDR3 is 16 residues long.

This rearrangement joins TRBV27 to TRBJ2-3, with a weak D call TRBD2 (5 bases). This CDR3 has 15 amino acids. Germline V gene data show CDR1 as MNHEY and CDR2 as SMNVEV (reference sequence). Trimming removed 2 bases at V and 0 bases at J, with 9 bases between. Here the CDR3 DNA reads TGTGCCAGCAGTTTACTCGGGGTTAGCACAGATACGCAGTATTTT. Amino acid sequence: CASSLLGVSTDTQYF.

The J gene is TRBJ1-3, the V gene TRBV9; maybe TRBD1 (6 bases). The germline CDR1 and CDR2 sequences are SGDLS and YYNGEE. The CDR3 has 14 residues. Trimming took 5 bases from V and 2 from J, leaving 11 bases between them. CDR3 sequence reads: CASRREGAGNTIYF. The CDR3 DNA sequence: TGTGCCAGCAGACGTGAGGGGGCTGGAAACACCATATATTTT.

The CDR3 spells CASYGTPSYEQYF. Here the CDR3 DNA reads TGTGCCAGCTATGGGACACCCTCCTACGAGCAGTACTTC. The chain recombines TRBV6-1 with TRBJ2-7, with D possibly being TRBD1 (6 bases). V was clipped by 8 bases and J by 0 bases, with 11 bases between them. The CDR3 has 13 residues. Germline V CDR1 and CDR2: MNHNS, SASEGT.

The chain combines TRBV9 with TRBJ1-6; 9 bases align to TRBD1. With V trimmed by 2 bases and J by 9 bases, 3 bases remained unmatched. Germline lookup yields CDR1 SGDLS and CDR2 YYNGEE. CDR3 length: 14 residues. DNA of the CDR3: TGTGCCAGCAGCGTTGGACAGGGGAGTTCACCCCTCCACTTT. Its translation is CASSVGQGSSPLHF.

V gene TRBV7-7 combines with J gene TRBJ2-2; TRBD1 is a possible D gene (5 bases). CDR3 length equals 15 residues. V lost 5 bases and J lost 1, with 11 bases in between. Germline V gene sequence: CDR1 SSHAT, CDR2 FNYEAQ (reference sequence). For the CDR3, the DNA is TGTGCCAGCAGCCCCGACAGCCTGAACACCGGGGAGCTGTTTTTT. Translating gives CASSPDSLNTGELFF.

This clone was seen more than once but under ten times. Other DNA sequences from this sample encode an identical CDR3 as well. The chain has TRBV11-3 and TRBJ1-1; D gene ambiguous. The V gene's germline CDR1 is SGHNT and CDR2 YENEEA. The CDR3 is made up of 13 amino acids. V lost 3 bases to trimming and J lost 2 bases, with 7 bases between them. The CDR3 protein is CASSLGVNTEAFF. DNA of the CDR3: TGTGCCAGCAGCTTGGGCGTTAACACTGAAGCTTTCTTT. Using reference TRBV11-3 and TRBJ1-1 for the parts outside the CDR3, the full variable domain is EAGVVQSPRYKIIEKKQPVAFWCNPISGHNTLYWYLQNLGQGPELLIRYENEEAVDDSQLPKDRFSAERLKGVDSTLKIQPAELGDSAVYLCASSLGVNTEAFFGQGTRLTVV.

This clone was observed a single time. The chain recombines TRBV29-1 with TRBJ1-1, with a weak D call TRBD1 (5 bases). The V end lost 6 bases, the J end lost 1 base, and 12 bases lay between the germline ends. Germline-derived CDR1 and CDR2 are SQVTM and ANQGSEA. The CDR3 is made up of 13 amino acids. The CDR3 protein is CSVTRGANTEAFF. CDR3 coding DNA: TGCAGCGTGACTAGGGGTGCGAACACTGAAGCTTTCTTT.

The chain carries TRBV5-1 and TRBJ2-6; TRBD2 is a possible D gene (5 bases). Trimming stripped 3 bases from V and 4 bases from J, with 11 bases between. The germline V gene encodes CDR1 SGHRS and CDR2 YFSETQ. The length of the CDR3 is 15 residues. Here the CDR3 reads CASSWSGLGANVLTF. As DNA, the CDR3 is TGCGCCAGCAGCTGGAGCGGTTTGGGGGCCAACGTCCTGACTTTC.

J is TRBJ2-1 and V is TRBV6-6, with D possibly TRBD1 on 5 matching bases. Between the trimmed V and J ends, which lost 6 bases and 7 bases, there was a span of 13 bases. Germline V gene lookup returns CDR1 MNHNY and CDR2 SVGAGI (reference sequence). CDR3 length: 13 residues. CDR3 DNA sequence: TGTGCCAGCAGGAACCTAGACAGAAATGAGCAGTTCTTC. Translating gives CASRNLDRNEQFF.

This chain's CDR3 is CASSYSGSGTEAFF. Here the CDR3 DNA reads TGTGCCAGCAGTTACTCGGGGAGTGGGACTGAAGCTTTCTTT. V gene TRBV6-5 combines with J gene TRBJ1-1; D call uncertain. There are 14 residues in the CDR3. V was trimmed by 0 bases and J by 5 bases, leaving 10 bases between them. The germline CDR1 and CDR2 sequences are MNHEY and SVGAGI.

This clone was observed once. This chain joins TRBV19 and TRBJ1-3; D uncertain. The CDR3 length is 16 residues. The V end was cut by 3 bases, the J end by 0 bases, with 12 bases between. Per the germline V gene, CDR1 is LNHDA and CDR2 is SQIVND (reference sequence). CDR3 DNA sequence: TGTGCCAGTAGTATTGACGCAGGAAACTCTGGAAACACCATATATTTT. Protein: CASSIDAGNSGNTIYF.

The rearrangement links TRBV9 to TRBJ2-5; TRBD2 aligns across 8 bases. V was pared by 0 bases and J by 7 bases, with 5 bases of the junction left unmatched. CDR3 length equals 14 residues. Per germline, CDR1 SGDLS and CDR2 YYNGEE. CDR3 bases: TGTGCCAGCAGCGTAGCGGCTCGGGGGGGGACCCAGTACTTC. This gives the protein CASSVAARGGTQYF.

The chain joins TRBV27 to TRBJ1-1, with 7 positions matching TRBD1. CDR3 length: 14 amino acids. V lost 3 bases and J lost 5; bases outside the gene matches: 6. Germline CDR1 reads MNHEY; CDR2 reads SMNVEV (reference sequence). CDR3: CASSFRGSGTEAFF. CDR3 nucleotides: TGTGCCAGCAGTTTCAGGGGGTCGGGGACTGAAGCTTTCTTT.